The 30 T cell receptor beta chains listed next were all sequenced from one sample in a study of cytomegalovirus exposure and HLA in healthy donors. PCR was performed using 60 Vbeta and 13 Jbeta primers. Some clones are missing from TCRdb's copy, which holds only in-frame ones; the method was immunoSEQ multiplex PCR. The sample has 110,000 or so clones; more than 70% are singletons. Sequencing input: PBMCs. The receptors derive from a young man in good health and CMV-seronegative.

Details on this clone: In the same sample, other DNA sequences code for this CDR3. The chain combines TRBV27 with TRBJ2-5; the D gene is possibly TRBD2 (5 bases). The CDR3 sequence is 12 residues long. V lost 3 bases to trimming and J lost 5 bases, with 7 bases between them. The germline gives CDR1 MNHEY, CDR2 SMNVEV (reference sequence). The CDR3 region is CASSLTGETQYF. The CDR3 DNA is TGTGCCAGCAGTTTGACGGGGGAGACCCAGTACTTC.

The chain carries TRBV11-2 and TRBJ2-7; 7 bases are a match to TRBD1. Trimming removed 3 bases from V and 4 bases from J; junction bases left unmatched: 15. Germline values: CDR1 SGHAT, CDR2 FQNNGV. The CDR3 has 17 amino acids. Here the CDR3 reads CASSFITQGEGWYEQYF. CDR3 bases: TGTGCCAGCAGCTTCATTACTCAGGGGGAAGGGTGGTACGAGCAGTACTTC.

The V gene is TRBV7-6, the J gene TRBJ2-1; D is possibly TRBD2 (6 bases). The CDR3 has 14 amino acids. Trimming shortened V by 1 base and J by 3 bases, and 7 bases separated the two germline ends. CDR1 is SGHVS and CDR2 is FNYEAQ in the germline V gene. As DNA, the CDR3 is TGTGCCAGCAGCTTAGGGAGGGTCTACAATGAGCAGTTCTTC. This codes for CASSLGRVYNEQFF.

The chain combines TRBV4-3 with TRBJ2-1, with D possibly matching TRBD2 (5 bases). This CDR3 region has 13 residues. Germline V gives CDR1 LGHNA, CDR2 YSLEER. Trimming took 0 bases from V and 8 from J, leaving 8 bases between them. The DNA of the CDR3 is TGCGCCAGCAGCCAAGATCCCGGGGATGAGCAGTTCTTC. Its protein product is CASSQDPGDEQFF.

The chain uses TRBV5-1 and TRBJ1-3; possibly TRBD1 for D (6 bases). The ends were cut back, 4 bases at V and 4 bases at J, with 12 bases in the middle. The germline V gene has CDR1 SGHRS and CDR2 YFSETQ. This CDR3 has 14 residues. The CDR3, as DNA: TGCGCCAGCAGCCCGGGACAAGGAGGAAACACCATATATTTT. It codes for CASSPGQGGNTIYF.

The CDR3 here is CASSPVRRGLTRINEKLFF. CDR3 sequence (DNA): TGTGCCAGCAGCCCAGTTCGAAGGGGGCTGACAAGGATTAATGAAAAACTGTTTTTT. The chain links TRBV7-8 to TRBJ1-4, with 7 bases that match TRBD1. CDR3 length: 19 amino acids. V lost 5 bases, J lost 4 bases, and 19 bases stayed unmatched. Per the germline V gene, CDR1 is SGHVS and CDR2 is FQNEAQ.

This clone was seen just once. The chain recombines TRBV6-5 with TRBJ2-5; 10 bases line up with TRBD1. This CDR3 has 14 residues. CDR1 is MNHEY and CDR2 is SVGAGI in the germline V gene. V dropped 4 bases and J dropped 6; count of bases not matched to a gene: 5. The CDR3 is CASSSDRGLQTQYF. The CDR3 DNA follows: TGTGCCAGCAGTTCCGACAGGGGGCTACAGACCCAGTACTTC.

The chain couples TRBV15 to TRBJ1-2; TRBD1 matches 8 bases. The CDR3 is 14 amino acids. With V trimmed by 0 bases and J by 8 bases, 5 bases remained unmatched. Germline V gene sequence: CDR1 LNHNV, CDR2 YYDKDF (reference sequence). In DNA form, the CDR3 reads TGTGCCACCAGCAGAGATATACAGGGGGAAGGCTACACCTTC. It yields the protein CATSRDIQGEGYTF.

The CDR3, as DNA: TGTGCCATCAGCCGGACAGGGGCTACCACAGATACGCAGTATTTT. This translates into CAISRTGATTDTQYF. The chain carries TRBV10-3 and TRBJ2-3; 9 bases fit TRBD1. Germline CDR1 is ENHRY and CDR2 is SYGVKD. The junction had 6 bases not matched to a gene; V was cut back by 6 bases and J by 2 bases. The CDR3 runs 15 residues.

This clone appeared once. V is TRBV30 and J is TRBJ1-2, with 8 bases identical to TRBD1. Trimming removed 2 bases from V and 5 bases from J; junction bases left unmatched: 7. The germline V gene has CDR1 GTSNPN and CDR2 SVGIG (reference sequence). The CDR3 extends over 14 amino acids. In DNA form, the CDR3 reads TGTGCCTGGAGTTCCGGGCAGGGGGCGTATGGCTACACCTTC. Amino acids: CAWSSGQGAYGYTF.

This sequence joins TRBV15 and TRBJ2-7; no definite D call. This CDR3 is 14 amino acids long. Looked up from germline, CDR1 is LNHNV and CDR2 is YYDKDF (reference sequence). V was clipped by 0 bases and J by 3 bases, with 9 bases between them. CDR3 amino acids: CATSRDRHSYEQYF. The CDR3 bases are TGTGCCACCAGCAGAGACAGACACAGCTACGAGCAGTACTTC.

The chain has TRBV4-1 and TRBJ2-1, with 8 bases that match TRBD2. The V and J ends lost 2 bases and 8 bases, in that order; junction bases with no gene match: 11. This CDR3 has 16 residues. Germline V gives CDR1 MGHRA, CDR2 YSYEKL. In DNA form, the CDR3 reads TGCGCCAGCAGCCAACTCATAAGCGGGAGTGGGTATGAGCAGTTCTTC. Translated: CASSQLISGSGYEQFF.

This clone occurred a few times. This chain joins TRBV5-1 and TRBJ2-7, with 8 bases that match TRBD1. V lost 5 bases to trimming and J lost 3 bases; unmatched junction nucleotides: 10. Germline CDR1 is SGHRS and CDR2 is YFSETQ. CDR3 length equals 15 residues. CDR3 loop: CASRLGQGENYEQYF. The CDR3 DNA follows: TGCGCCAGCAGACTTGGACAGGGTGAAAACTACGAGCAGTACTTC.

The genes are TRBV2 and TRBJ1-5, with 8 bases fitting TRBD1. With 6 bases clipped from V and 0 bases from J, the junction kept 13 bases outside the gene matches. From germline, CDR1 is SNHLY and CDR2 FYNNEI. The CDR3 extends over 18 amino acids. CDR3 nucleotides: TGTGCCAGCAGAAAAGGAACAGGGGGGACTTATAGCAATCAGCCCCAGCATTTT. The encoded protein is CASRKGTGGTYSNQPQHF.

The rearrangement links TRBV30 to TRBJ2-7; possible D gene TRBD2, 5 bases. The germline gives CDR1 GTSNPN, CDR2 SVGIG (reference sequence). The CDR3 runs 12 residues. V dropped 0 bases and J dropped 7 bases, with 10 bases sitting between them. CDR3 region: CAWSVRGKEQYF. As DNA, the CDR3 is TGTGCCTGGAGTGTACGAGGGAAGGAGCAGTACTTC.

The CDR3 loop is CASSERTGPYEQYF. CDR3 coding DNA: TGCGCCAGCAGCGAAAGGACAGGACCCTACGAGCAGTACTTC. V gene TRBV5-1 combines with J gene TRBJ2-7; 7 bases map to TRBD1. J lost 2 bases, V lost 4 bases, and 6 bases had no gene match. Germline CDR1 reads SGHRS; CDR2 reads YFSETQ. The CDR3 has 14 amino acids.

The chain employs TRBV11-2 and TRBJ2-2; TRBD1 is a possible D gene (5 bases). Per germline, CDR1 SGHAT and CDR2 FQNNGV. The CDR3 has 14 residues. V gave up 7 bases and J gave up 2 bases, with 11 bases separating them. CDR3 nucleotide sequence: TGTGCCAGCACCCCAGGGCCCAACACCGGGGAGCTGTTTTTT. Protein: CASTPGPNTGELFF.

The rearrangement joins TRBV7-2 to TRBJ2-3; 11 bases align to TRBD2. V dropped 4 bases and J dropped 0; count of bases not matched to a gene: 6. CDR1 and CDR2 (germline): SGHTA, FQGNSA. The length of the CDR3 is 17 residues. The CDR3 sequence: CASSSGLADPSTDTQYF. The CDR3 nucleotides read TGTGCCAGCAGCTCGGGACTAGCGGATCCTAGCACAGATACGCAGTATTTT.

This clone came up a few times. The V and J genes are TRBV6-1 and TRBJ1-4; D perhaps matches TRBD1 (5 bases). CDR1 is MNHNS, CDR2 SASEGT, per germline. The CDR3 has 15 amino acids. Deletions cut 6 bases from V and 0 bases from J, with 11 bases between. DNA for the CDR3: TGTGCCAGCAGCCCAGGGCCTGCAACTAATGAAAAACTGTTTTTT. Its translation is CASSPGPATNEKLFF.

The V and J genes are TRBV19 and TRBJ1-4, with 7 bases that match TRBD1. Per the germline V gene, CDR1 is LNHDA and CDR2 is SQIVND (reference sequence). The CDR3 is 13 amino acids. Trimming cost V 2 bases and J 11 bases; bases outside gene matches: 5. CDR3 DNA sequence: TGTGCCAGTAGTATACCCGGGACAGATAAACTGTTTTTT. Translation: CASSIPGTDKLFF.

This chain uses TRBV21-1 with TRBJ2-4; the D call TRBD2 from the table was never checked on the DNA. TRBV21-1 corresponds to a pseudogene. This CDR3 region has 15 residues. The CDR3 here is CASSKETRGNHIQYF. CDR3 nucleotide sequence: TGTGCCAGCAGCAAAGAGACACGGGGGAACCACATTCAGTACTTC.

This clone was counted once. The gene calls are TRBV4-1 and TRBJ1-5; D possibly corresponds to TRBD1 (5 bases). V lost 1 base and J 2 bases, leaving 9 bases between the germline ends. Germline CDR1 and CDR2: MGHRA and YSYEKL. CDR3 length: 15 amino acids. CDR3 sequence: CASSQVKGGNQPQHF. In DNA, the CDR3 is TGCGCCAGCAGCCAAGTAAAAGGGGGCAATCAGCCCCAGCATTTT.

The gene calls are TRBV30 and TRBJ2-5, with TRBD2 as a possible D gene (7 bases). In germline, CDR1 is GTSNPN, CDR2 SVGIG (reference sequence). V lost 7 bases to trimming and J lost 4 bases, with 13 bases between them. The CDR3 extends over 12 amino acids. The CDR3 DNA reads as TGTGCCTTTACTAGGGGGGGAGAGACCCAGTACTTC. Amino acids: CAFTRGGETQYF.

This clone has only a few counts. The gene calls are TRBV30 and TRBJ2-1; D gene unclear. Germline V gene data show CDR1 as GTSNPN and CDR2 as SVGIG (reference sequence). V was pared by 4 bases and J by 8 bases, with 12 bases between. The CDR3 spans 12 residues. CDR3 coding DNA: TGTGCCTGGAAGGCAGGAATCGATGAGCAGTTCTTC. Translation: CAWKAGIDEQFF.

V usage is TRBV5-1 and J usage is TRBJ1-4, with D possibly matching TRBD1 (6 bases). This CDR3 is built from 14 residues. Per germline, CDR1 SGHRS and CDR2 YFSETQ. The V gene lost 6 bases and the J gene lost 2 bases, with 11 bases spanning the gap. The CDR3 sequence is CASTDSPTNEKLFF. The CDR3 DNA is TGCGCCAGCACGGACAGCCCTACTAATGAAAAACTGTTTTTT.

This clone was detected once. The gene calls are TRBV7-8 and TRBJ2-7; D is perhaps TRBD2 (5 bases). Trimming stripped 5 bases from V and 1 base from J, with 21 bases between. The CDR3 is 17 residues long. CDR1 and CDR2 from the germline V gene are SGHVS and FQNEAQ. For the CDR3, the DNA is TGTGCCAGCAGCGCCTCTCTGGTGGGAGATCTGTCCTACGAGCAGTACTTC. Protein: CASSASLVGDLSYEQYF.

This clone came up many times. The V and J genes are TRBV6-6 and TRBJ2-1; the D gene is possibly TRBD1 (6 bases). The CDR3 is 14 residues long. The germline V gene has CDR1 MNHNY and CDR2 SVGAGI (reference sequence). Trimming left V 4 bases short and J 7 bases short, with 14 bases between. As DNA, the CDR3 is TGTGCCAGCAGTTCACAAGGGGGAATGAATGAGCAGTTCTTC. It specifies CASSSQGGMNEQFF.

The chain combines TRBV5-1 with TRBJ2-5; no definite D call. The V gene lost 0 bases and the J gene lost 0 bases, with 6 bases spanning the gap. The CDR3 is made up of 14 amino acids. Per the germline V gene, CDR1 is SGHRS and CDR2 is YFSETQ. The CDR3 spells CASSLGQYQETQYF. In DNA form, the CDR3 reads TGCGCCAGCAGCTTGGGTCAGTACCAAGAGACCCAGTACTTC.

The V call is TRBV7-9, the J call TRBJ1-1; 9 bases are shared with TRBD1. This CDR3 has 14 amino acids. The ends lost 5 bases at V and 6 bases at J; junction bases unmatched: 7. The V gene's germline CDR1 is SEHNR and CDR2 FQNEAQ (reference sequence). This CDR3 reads CASSAGQGRPEAFF. CDR3 coding DNA: TGTGCCAGCAGCGCGGGACAGGGTAGGCCTGAAGCTTTCTTT.

The chain couples TRBV6-6 to TRBJ1-1; no clear D gene. This CDR3 comprises 13 residues. The V gene lost 2 bases and the J gene lost 5 bases, with 9 bases spanning the gap. Germline V CDR1 and CDR2: MNHNY, SVGAGI (reference sequence). CDR3 DNA: TGTGCCAGCAGTTACGCCCCGGGAACTGAAGCTTTCTTT. As protein: CASSYAPGTEAFF.